This is a list of T cell receptor beta chains from one sample in a study of T cells in tuberculosis. TCRdb's copy holds only in-frame clones and misses some; the assay was immunoSEQ multiplex PCR. The repertoire holds about 88,000 clones, with approximately 91% as singletons. The sample was CD1b-GMM tetramer-negative cells sorted from PBMCs. The receptors were gathered from an adult woman with latent tuberculosis. The CDR3 runs from the conserved cysteine through the conserved F or W. D genes are given only for firm matches. Expanded clones are given a class, and other clones once, few, many or no size at all.

d_call	clone_size	v_call	j_call	cdr3_aa	cdr3_nt
-	-	TRBV7-2	TRBJ2-3	CASSLGGTDTQYF	TGTGCCAGCAGCTTAGGAGGCACAGATACGCAGTATTTT
-	-	TRBV6-1	TRBJ2-2	CASRREWNTGELFF	TGTGCCAGCAGGAGGGAATGGAACACCGGGGAGCTGTTTTTT
-	-	TRBV9	TRBJ1-2	CASSVGPGNYGYTF	TGTGCCAGCAGCGTTGGGCCAGGGAACTATGGCTACACCTTC
TRBD1	-	TRBV27	TRBJ1-6	CASSYRQGGYSPLHF	TGTGCCAGCAGTTATAGACAGGGAGGCTATTCACCCCTCCACTTT
-	few	TRBV30	TRBJ2-7	CAWRPAISYEQYF	TGTGCCTGGAGGCCCGCGATCTCCTACGAGCAGTACTTC
TRBD2	-	TRBV5-1	TRBJ2-5	CASSIAGGPKETQYF	TGCGCCAGCAGCATAGCGGGGGGGCCGAAGGAGACCCAGTACTTC
TRBD1	-	TRBV6-1	TRBJ1-5	CASSHRGQVNQPQHF	TGTGCCAGCAGCCACAGGGGGCAAGTCAATCAGCCCCAGCATTTT
TRBD2	once	TRBV4-2	TRBJ2-7	CASSQEASGGADEQYF	TGTGCCAGCAGCCAAGAGGCTAGCGGGGGGGCAGACGAGCAGTACTTC
-	-	TRBV7-8	TRBJ1-2	CASSYRRVVGLYGYTF	TGTGCCAGCAGCTACCGGCGGGTCGTAGGGCTTTATGGCTACACCTTC
-	-	TRBV5-1	TRBJ1-1	CASSLLSGMNTEAFF	TGCGCCAGCAGCTTGTTGTCAGGAATGAACACTGAAGCTTTCTTT
TRBD2	-	TRBV7-6	TRBJ2-3	CASSPLAGGQGDTQYF	TGTGCCAGCAGCCCACTAGCGGGGGGGCAGGGGGATACGCAGTATTTT
-	-	TRBV28	TRBJ1-6	CASRSYRDVSPLHF	TGTGCCAGCAGAAGTTACAGGGACGTCTCACCCCTCCACTTT
TRBD1	-	TRBV5-1	TRBJ2-7	CASNPWTGDEQYF	TGCGCCAGCAACCCATGGACAGGGGACGAGCAGTACTTC
TRBD1	-	TRBV18	TRBJ1-4	CASSPGRGQEEKLFF	TGTGCCAGCTCACCCGGTAGGGGGCAGGAAGAAAAACTGTTTTTT
-	-	TRBV7-8	TRBJ1-1	CASSLDSAGWDTEAFF	TGTGCCAGCAGCTTAGATAGTGCCGGGTGGGACACTGAAGCTTTCTTT
TRBD1	-	TRBV19	TRBJ1-1	CASARTGGDTEAFF	TGTGCCAGTGCCAGGACAGGGGGGGACACTGAAGCTTTCTTT
TRBD1	-	TRBV15	TRBJ2-6	CATSRGQGPPSGANVLTF	TGTGCCACCAGCAGAGGACAGGGGCCCCCCTCTGGGGCCAACGTCCTGACTTTC
-	-	TRBV2	TRBJ2-3	CASSDPGQATDTQYF	TGTGCCAGCAGTGACCCTGGACAAGCAACAGATACGCAGTATTTT
TRBD1	-	TRBV10-1	TRBJ2-4	CASRGQGARNIQYF	TGCGCCAGCAGAGGACAGGGGGCTCGGAACATTCAGTACTTC
-	-	TRBV30	TRBJ2-4	CAWRTRDRVAKNIQYF	TGTGCCTGGAGGACGAGGGATCGAGTAGCCAAAAACATTCAGTACTTC
TRBD2	once	TRBV5-6	TRBJ2-1	CASRRGARNEQFF	TGTGCCAGCAGGCGGGGGGCAAGGAATGAGCAGTTCTTC
TRBD1	-	TRBV18	TRBJ2-5	CASSLTGPETQYF	TGTGCCAGCTCACTGACAGGGCCAGAGACCCAGTACTTC
-	-	TRBV28	TRBJ1-1	CASSGLIRRDMSTEAFF	TGTGCCAGCTCCGGCCTGATAAGACGGGACATGAGCACTGAAGCTTTCTTT
-	-	TRBV6-6	TRBJ1-2	CASRFGTSNNYGYTF	TGTGCCAGCAGGTTTGGGACTTCTAACAACTATGGCTACACCTTC